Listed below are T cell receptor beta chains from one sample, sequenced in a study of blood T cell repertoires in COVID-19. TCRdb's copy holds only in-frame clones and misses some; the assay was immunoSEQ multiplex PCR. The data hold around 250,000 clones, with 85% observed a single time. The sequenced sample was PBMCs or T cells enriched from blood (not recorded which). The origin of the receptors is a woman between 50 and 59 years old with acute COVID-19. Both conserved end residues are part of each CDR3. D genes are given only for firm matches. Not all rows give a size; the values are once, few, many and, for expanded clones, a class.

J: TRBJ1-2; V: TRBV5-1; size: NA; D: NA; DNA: TGCGCCAGCAGCCAGGGTATCCCTAACTATGGCTACACCTTC; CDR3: CASSQGIPNYGYTF
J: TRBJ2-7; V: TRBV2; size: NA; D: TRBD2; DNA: TGTGCCAGCAGGGGGACTAGCGGGGTTTACGAGCAGTACTTC; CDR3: CASRGTSGVYEQYF
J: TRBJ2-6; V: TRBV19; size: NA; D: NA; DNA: TGTGCCAGTAGTCCCCGACAGGGGGCCAACGTCCTGACTTTC; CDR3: CASSPRQGANVLTF
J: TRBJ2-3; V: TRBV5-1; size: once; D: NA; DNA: TGCGCCAGCAGCTTGGGCCCTGACTCCTCTAGCACAGATACGCAGTATTTT; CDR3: CASSLGPDSSSTDTQYF
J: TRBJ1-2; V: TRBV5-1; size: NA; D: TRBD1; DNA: TGCGCCAGCAGCCGGGACAGCGCCGCCTTTATTAACTATGGCTACACCTTC; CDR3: CASSRDSAAFINYGYTF
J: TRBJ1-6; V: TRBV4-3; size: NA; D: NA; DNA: TGCGCCAGCAGCCAAGGAGGGGGATCACCCCTCCACTTT; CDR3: CASSQGGGSPLHF
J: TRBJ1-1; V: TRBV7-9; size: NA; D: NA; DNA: TGTGCCAGCAGCTTAGGTTCAGGGAGGGATGAAGCTTTCTTT; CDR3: CASSLGSGRDEAFF
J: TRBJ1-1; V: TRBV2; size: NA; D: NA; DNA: TGTGCCAGCATAGGTAGGGGGGCTTTCTTT; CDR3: CASIGRGAFF
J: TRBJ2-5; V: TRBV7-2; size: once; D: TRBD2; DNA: TGTGCCAGCAGCTCAGTGGGCGGGGGGATTGAGACCCAGTACTTC; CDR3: CASSSVGGGIETQYF
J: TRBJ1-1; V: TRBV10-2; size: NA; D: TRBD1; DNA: TGCGCCAGCAAGGACAGGGCTCTCCCTGTGGCTGAAGCTTTCTTT; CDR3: CASKDRALPVAEAFF
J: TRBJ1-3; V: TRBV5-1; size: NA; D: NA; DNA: TGCGCCAGCGCAGGGAACCCTGGAAACACCATATATTTT; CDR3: CASAGNPGNTIYF
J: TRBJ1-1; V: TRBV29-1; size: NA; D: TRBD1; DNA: TGCAGCGGTAGGGGACAGGGGAGCACTGAAGCTTTCTTT; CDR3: CSGRGQGSTEAFF
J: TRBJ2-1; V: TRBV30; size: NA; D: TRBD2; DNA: TGTGCCTGTGGACTAGCGGGGTTTAATGAGCAGTTCTTC; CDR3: CACGLAGFNEQFF
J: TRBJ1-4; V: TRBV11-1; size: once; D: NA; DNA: TGTGCCAGCAGCCTCGGCGGCGGAAGGGAAAAACTGTTTTTT; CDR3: CASSLGGGREKLFF
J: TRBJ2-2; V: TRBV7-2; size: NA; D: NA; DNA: TGTGCCAGCAGCTTAGGCGGCTATTCGATTTCCGGGGAGCTGTTTTTT; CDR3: CASSLGGYSISGELFF
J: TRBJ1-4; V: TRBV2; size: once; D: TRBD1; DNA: TGTGCCAGCAGTGAATTTACAGGGGGTAATGAAAAACTGTTTTTT; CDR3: CASSEFTGGNEKLFF